This is a list of T cell receptor beta chains from one sample in a study of blood T cell repertoires in COVID-19. Assay used: immunoSEQ multiplex PCR; TCRdb lists only in-frame clones, some missing. Of 200,000 to 250,000 clones detected, 84% appear once; the ten largest clones hold about a sixth. Sequencing input: peripheral blood. The receptors were gathered from a woman at least 80 years old with active or convalescent COVID-19. Both conserved end residues are part of each CDR3. The order of the fields is D gene, clone size, J gene, V gene, CDR3 protein, CDR3 DNA. A D gene is named only where the DNA matches it firmly. Where a row states a size, it is once, few, many or the class of an expanded clone; other rows omit it.

.	.	TRBJ1-1	TRBV5-8	CASSGGTGMNTEAFF	TGTGCCAGCAGCGGGGGAACAGGGATGAACACTGAAGCTTTCTTT
.	.	TRBJ1-2	TRBV19	CASSPAGRTNYGYTF	TGTGCCAGTAGCCCCGCGGGCAGGACTAACTATGGCTACACCTTC
TRBD1	.	TRBJ1-2	TRBV6-6	CASSYSRQGEGYTF	TGTGCCAGCAGTTACTCCCGACAGGGGGAAGGCTACACCTTC
TRBD1	.	TRBJ2-7	TRBV6-2/TRBV6-3	CASSYSGQGASYEQYF	TGTGCCAGCAGTTACTCCGGACAGGGGGCTTCCTACGAGCAGTACTTC
.	.	TRBJ1-5	TRBV7-9	CASSLGGDPQPQHF	TGTGCCAGCAGCTTAGGGGGGGACCCTCAGCCCCAGCATTTT
TRBD1	.	TRBJ2-2	TRBV10-3	CAIRLGQGAGELFF	TGTGCCATAAGACTGGGACAGGGGGCCGGGGAGCTGTTTTTT
.	.	TRBJ1-6	TRBV11-3	CASSSRGSNSPLHF	TGTGCCAGCAGCTCCCGGGGGAGTAATTCACCCCTCCACTTT
TRBD1	.	TRBJ2-4	TRBV18	CASSPSGTGGGKNIQYF	TGTGCCAGCTCACCGTCCGGGACAGGGGGTGGCAAAAACATTCAGTACTTC
TRBD2	.	TRBJ2-1	TRBV24-1	CATSDGAEREGVNEQFF	TGTGCCACCAGTGATGGGGCGGAGCGGGAGGGCGTAAATGAGCAGTTCTTC
TRBD1	.	TRBJ1-1	TRBV4-2	CASSPLTGRYRNTEAFF	TGTGCCAGCAGCCCGCTGACAGGGCGGTATCGGAACACTGAAGCTTTCTTT
TRBD2	.	TRBJ2-3	TRBV27	CASGVVLAGDLTDTQYF	TGTGCCAGCGGAGTGGTACTAGCGGGGGACCTTACAGATACGCAGTATTTT
TRBD1	.	TRBJ2-5	TRBV5-1	CASSLGQGGSQYF	TGCGCCAGCAGCTTGGGACAGGGGGGCTCCCAGTACTTC
TRBD1	.	TRBJ2-7	TRBV6-6	CASSGGQGSGEQYF	TGTGCCAGCAGTGGAGGACAGGGCAGTGGCGAGCAGTACTTC
TRBD1	.	TRBJ1-1	TRBV27	CASSPWGQVERGAFF	TGTGCCAGCAGTCCCTGGGGACAGGTGGAAAGGGGAGCTTTCTTT
.	once	TRBJ2-2	TRBV5-1	CASSLNTANTGELFF	TGCGCCAGCAGCTTGAATACAGCGAACACCGGGGAGCTGTTTTTT
.	.	TRBJ1-1	TRBV5-8	CASSLQLNTEAFF	TGTGCCAGCAGCTTGCAATTGAACACTGAAGCTTTCTTT
TRBD2	.	TRBJ2-3	TRBV30	CAWSTPGGPDPTDTQYF	TGTGCCTGGAGTACCCCGGGGGGGCCAGACCCCACAGATACGCAGTATTTT
.	once	TRBJ1-2	TRBV7-9	CASSLTANYGYTF	TGTGCCAGCAGCTTAACAGCTAACTATGGCTACACCTTC
TRBD1	.	TRBJ1-1	TRBV30	CAWSRDRVDTEAFF	TGTGCCTGGAGCCGGGACAGGGTAGACACTGAAGCTTTCTTT
TRBD1	.	TRBJ1-2	TRBV10-3	CATGSDRESYGYTF	TGTGCCACCGGATCGGACAGGGAGTCTTATGGCTACACCTTC
.	.	TRBJ2-5	TRBV6-6	CASVRSSGVETQYF	TGTGCCAGCGTCCGCTCGTCGGGGGTGGAGACCCAGTACTTC
.	.	TRBJ2-3	TRBV20-1	CSLRATDTQYF	TGCAGTCTCCGAGCCACAGATACGCAGTATTTT
TRBD1	few	TRBJ1-3	TRBV7-2	CASSSPAGTAAGNTIYF	TGTGCCAGCAGCTCCCCCGCCGGGACAGCCGCTGGAAACACCATATATTTT
.	.	TRBJ2-3	TRBV7-2	CASSRRGGTSTDTQYF	TGTGCCAGCAGCCGCCGCGGCGGGACTAGCACAGATACGCAGTATTTT
.	few	TRBJ2-3	TRBV12-3/TRBV12-4	CASSSGDTQYF	TGTGCCAGCAGTTCAGGTGATACGCAGTATTTT
TRBD1	.	TRBJ2-2	TRBV11-2	CASSLAGQGTGELFF	TGTGCCAGCAGCTTAGCGGGACAGGGGACCGGGGAGCTGTTTTTT
.	.	TRBJ1-1	TRBV19	CASSIRQDRTEAFF	TGTGCCAGTAGTATAAGGCAGGATCGGACTGAAGCTTTCTTT
.	once	TRBJ2-5	TRBV3-1/TRBV3-2	CATGTIETQYF	TGTGCCACCGGGACAATAGAGACCCAGTACTTC
.	.	TRBJ2-5	TRBV3-1/TRBV3-2	CASSQDSAGVQETQYF	TGTGCCAGCAGCCAAGATTCGGCAGGGGTTCAGGAGACCCAGTACTTC
TRBD2	few	TRBJ2-3	TRBV5-1	CASSLPSGGAADTQYF	TGCGCCAGCAGCCTCCCTAGCGGGGGGGCCGCAGATACGCAGTATTTT
TRBD2	.	TRBJ2-1	TRBV5-1	CASSAGTSGVSEQFF	TGCGCCAGCAGCGCAGGGACTAGCGGGGTTAGTGAGCAGTTCTTC
.	.	TRBJ1-1	TRBV10-3	CAIGVAENTEAFF	TGTGCCATTGGTGTGGCGGAGAACACTGAAGCTTTCTTT
.	.	TRBJ1-5	TRBV28	CASSLGQFNQPQHF	TGTGCCAGCAGCCTCGGACAGTTCAATCAGCCCCAGCATTTT
.	.	TRBJ1-5	TRBV6-2/TRBV6-3	CASSYSRENQPQHF	TGTGCCAGCAGTTACTCGAGGGAAAATCAGCCCCAGCATTTT
.	.	TRBJ2-7	TRBV10-2	CASSATGGSYEQYF	TGCGCCAGCAGTGCCACAGGAGGGTCTTACGAGCAGTACTTC
.	once	TRBJ1-5	TRBV24-1	CATSAGYSNQPQHF	TGTGCCACCAGTGCGGGGTATAGCAATCAGCCCCAGCATTTT
.	.	TRBJ1-2	TRBV11-2	CASSLDGDYGYTF	TGTGCCAGCAGCTTAGACGGGGACTATGGCTACACCTTC
TRBD1	.	TRBJ1-2	TRBV19	CAGRTGANYGYTF	TGTGCCGGTCGGACAGGAGCTAACTATGGCTACACCTTC
TRBD2	.	TRBJ2-7	TRBV6-6	CASSRPGLAGAGEQYF	TGTGCCAGCAGTCGACCCGGACTAGCGGGGGCTGGCGAGCAGTACTTC
TRBD2	few	TRBJ2-2	TRBV3-1/TRBV3-2	CASSQVFASGRVNLNTGELFF	TGTGCCAGCAGCCAAGTTTTTGCTAGCGGGAGAGTGAATCTGAACACCGGGGAGCTGTTTTTT
TRBD1	.	TRBJ1-2	TRBV7-9	CASSSNLNTGAGYTF	TGTGCCAGCAGCTCGAACCTCAATACAGGGGCCGGCTACACCTTC
.	.	TRBJ2-7	TRBV5-1	CASSRTLSSYEQYF	TGCGCCAGCAGCAGGACACTCAGCTCCTACGAGCAGTACTTC
.	.	TRBJ2-2	TRBV6-2/TRBV6-3	CASSYPRLEFTGELFF	TGTGCCAGCAGTTACCCTCGACTAGAATTCACCGGGGAGCTGTTTTTT
TRBD2	.	TRBJ2-7	TRBV27	CASSVNFPGLAAKLVYEQYF	TGTGCCAGCAGTGTAAATTTCCCGGGACTAGCGGCCAAGCTAGTCTACGAGCAGTACTTC
TRBD1	.	TRBJ1-2	TRBV5-1	CASSSRGRGLDGYTF	TGCGCCAGCAGCTCCCGGGGCAGGGGGCTGGATGGCTACACCTTC
TRBD1	.	TRBJ2-5	TRBV5-1	CASSLSGTGEETQYF	TGCGCCAGCAGCTTATCCGGGACAGGGGAAGAGACCCAGTACTTC
.	once	TRBJ2-6	TRBV4-2	CASSQSQVSSGANVLTF	TGTGCCAGCAGCCAAAGTCAGGTGTCCTCTGGGGCCAACGTCCTGACTTTC
TRBD1	few	TRBJ2-2	TRBV5-1	CASSSGQGFTGELFF	TGCGCCAGCAGCTCCGGACAGGGTTTCACCGGGGAGCTGTTTTTT
.	.	TRBJ2-1	TRBV27	CASSSGTEQFF	TGTGCCAGCAGTTCAGGCACTGAGCAGTTCTTC
TRBD2	.	TRBJ2-3	TRBV27	CASSLSGGADTQYF	TGTGCCAGCAGTTTAAGCGGGGGGGCAGATACGCAGTATTTT
TRBD1	.	TRBJ2-5	TRBV5-1	CASRGTGSQETQYF	TGCGCCAGCAGGGGGACAGGGTCCCAAGAGACCCAGTACTTC
.	.	TRBJ2-1	TRBV6-6	CASSPHRPANNEQFF	TGTGCCAGCAGTCCACACAGGCCAGCAAACAATGAGCAGTTCTTC
.	.	TRBJ1-1	TRBV18	CASSPPGQLNTEAFF	TGTGCCAGCTCACCACCGGGACAATTGAACACTGAAGCTTTCTTT
.	few	TRBJ2-3	TRBV7-8	CASSLDGLSTDTQYF	TGTGCCAGCAGCTTAGATGGACTTAGCACAGATACGCAGTATTTT
.	.	TRBJ1-5	TRBV6-5	CASSSGRRNQPQHF	TGTGCCAGCAGTTCAGGGCGGCGCAATCAGCCCCAGCATTTT
TRBD1	.	TRBJ1-5	TRBV27	CASRTGQGRNQPQHF	TGTGCCAGCAGAACCGGACAGGGGCGCAATCAGCCCCAGCATTTT
TRBD1	.	TRBJ2-7	TRBV7-2	CASSYGQGATYEQYF	TGTGCCAGCAGCTACGGACAGGGGGCAACCTACGAGCAGTACTTC
TRBD1	.	TRBJ1-1	TRBV19	CASIRTGGSTEAFF	TGTGCCAGTATAAGGACAGGGGGATCGACTGAAGCTTTCTTT
.	.	TRBJ2-7	TRBV2	CASIFQGLLSSYEQYF	TGTGCCAGCATCTTCCAGGGACTTCTCTCCTCCTACGAGCAGTACTTC
TRBD2	once	TRBJ2-1	TRBV5-1	CASSLESGGFSYNEQFF	TGCGCCAGCAGCTTGGAATCGGGAGGTTTCTCCTACAATGAGCAGTTCTTC